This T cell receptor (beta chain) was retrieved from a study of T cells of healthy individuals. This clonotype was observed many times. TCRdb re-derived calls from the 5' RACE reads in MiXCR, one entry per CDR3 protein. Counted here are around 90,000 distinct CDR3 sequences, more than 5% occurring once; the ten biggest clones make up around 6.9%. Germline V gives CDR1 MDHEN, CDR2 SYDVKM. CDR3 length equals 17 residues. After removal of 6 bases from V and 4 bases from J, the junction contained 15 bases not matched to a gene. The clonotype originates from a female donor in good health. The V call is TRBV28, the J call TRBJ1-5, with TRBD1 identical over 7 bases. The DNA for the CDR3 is TGTGCCAGCAGCCATGACCGGGACAGCGCATTTAATCAGCCCCAGCATTTT. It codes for CASSHDRDSAFNQPQHF.